These 25 T cell receptor beta chains were all obtained from the same sample, sequenced in a study of blood T cells in healthy people across ages. With a J-beta primer mix and a sample-barcoded 5' primer, a second PCR ran about 7 to 11 cycles. TCRdb re-called the 5' RACE reads with MiXCR, one entry per CDR3 protein. The top ten hold roughly a sixth of the sample, which has just under 900,000 distinct CDR3 sequences, around 30% seen once. Sequenced input: blood. The receptors were gathered from a woman aged 80 or older in good health.

This clonotype turned up a few times. A read error may explain this, as a much larger clone is one base away. The V gene is TRBV4-1, the J gene TRBJ2-4, with D maybe TRBD1 (5 bases). Germline V lookup: CDR1 MGHRA, CDR2 YSYEKL. Trimming removed 1 base at V and 1 base at J, with 8 bases between. The CDR3 contains 15 residues. CDR3 nucleotides: TGCGCCAGCAGCCAAGGGGCAGGGGCCAAAAACATTCAGTACTTC. It codes for CASSQGAGAKNIQYF.

This clonotype was picked up many times. The V and J genes are TRBV10-3 and TRBJ2-5, with a possible D match to TRBD2 (6 bases). V dropped 6 bases and J dropped 1 base, with 12 bases sitting between them. Germline CDR1 is ENHRY and CDR2 is SYGVKD. CDR3 size: 14 residues. This CDR3 reads CAIRSGLLQETQYF. The CDR3 coding sequence is TGTGCCATCAGATCGGGACTCCTCCAAGAGACCCAGTACTTC.

Concerning this clonotype itself: This may arise from a read error, as a much more abundant clone is one base away. The rearrangement links TRBV20-1 to TRBJ2-7, with a tentative D call TRBD2 (5 bases). Trimming shortened V by 2 bases and J by 3 bases, and 14 bases separated the two germline ends. The CDR3 contains 14 residues. Germline V CDR1 and CDR2: DFQATT, SNEGSKA (reference sequence). The CDR3 DNA reads TGCAGTGCTAGAAGCCGACTACATGGCTACGAGCAGTACTTC. It is translated as CSARSRLHGYEQYF.

This clonotype was seen repeatedly, ten times or more. J is TRBJ2-5 and V is TRBV7-2, with a tentative D call TRBD1 (6 bases). V lost 2 bases and J 4 bases, leaving 8 bases between the germline ends. Germline assignment: CDR1 SGHTA and CDR2 FQGNSA. This CDR3 is 13 amino acids long. CDR3 region: CASSLSGVETQYF. The CDR3 DNA reads TGTGCCAGCAGCTTATCAGGGGTAGAGACCCAGTACTTC. Filled out from reference TRBV7-2 and TRBJ2-5, the complete variable domain reads GAGVSQSPSNKVTEKGKDVELRCDPISGHTALYWYRQSLGQGLEFLIYFQGNSAPDKSGLPSDRFSAERTGGSVSTLTIQRTQQEDSAVYLCASSLSGVETQYFGPGTRLLVL.

There are many counts of this clonotype. The V gene is TRBV7-2, the J gene TRBJ2-3, with D possibly being TRBD2 (6 bases). The CDR3 is 16 amino acids. Trimming removed 5 bases at V and 0 bases at J, with 15 bases between. The V gene's germline CDR1 is SGHTA and CDR2 FQGNSA. The CDR3 here is CASSPRGRGSTDTQYF. The CDR3 DNA reads as TGTGCCAGCAGCCCCCGTGGGCGGGGTAGCACAGATACGCAGTATTTT.

The chain couples TRBV7-3 to TRBJ2-1; 10 nucleotides line up with TRBD2. The CDR3 has 17 residues. The junction had 17 bases not matched to a gene; V was cut back by 3 bases and J by 12 bases. The germline V gene encodes CDR1 SGHTA and CDR2 FQGTGA. CDR3 residues: CASSLGELAGQRGLQFF. CDR3 nucleotide sequence: TGTGCCAGCAGCTTGGGGGAACTAGCGGGACAAAGGGGCTTGCAGTTCTTC. The full variable domain, in which reference TRBV7-3 and TRBJ2-1 provide the parts outside the CDR3, is GAGVSQTPSNKVTEKGKYVELRCDPISGHTALYWYRQSLGQGPEFLIYFQGTGAADDSGLPNDRFFAVRPEGSVSTLKIQRTERGDSAVYLCASSLGELAGQRGLQFFGPGTRLTVL.

To note about this clonotype: A single base separates this from a much larger clone, so it may be a read error. The rearrangement links TRBV29-1 to TRBJ1-2; tentative D call: TRBD1 (6 bases). Germline assignment: CDR1 SQVTM and CDR2 ANQGSEA. V gave up 0 bases and J gave up 6 bases, with 11 bases separating them. This CDR3 has 13 residues. CDR3: CSVEDGRGNGYTF. In DNA form, the CDR3 reads TGCAGCGTTGAAGACGGCAGGGGTAATGGCTACACCTTC.

This clonotype was counted many times. J is TRBJ2-3 and V is TRBV20-1; TRBD1 matches 7 bases. V shed 2 bases and J 2 bases; nucleotides not matched to a gene: 10. Per the germline V gene, CDR1 is DFQATT and CDR2 is SNEGSKA (reference sequence). The CDR3 is 16 amino acids. The CDR3 bases are TGCAGTGCTAGATCGGAACTCGGGACAGCCACAGATACGCAGTATTTT. This gives the protein CSARSELGTATDTQYF.

The table lists this clonotype with a few counts. A much larger clone differs by one base, so this may be a read error. V usage is TRBV29-1 and J usage is TRBJ2-3; 9 nucleotides match TRBD1. J gave up 4 bases and V 3 bases, and 5 bases lay outside the gene matches. CDR3 length: 14 residues. Per germline, CDR1 SQVTM and CDR2 ANQGSEA. The DNA of the CDR3 is TGCAGCGTTGAGGACAGGGGTGCCTCAGATACGCAGTATTTT. Protein product: CSVEDRGASDTQYF.

This clonotype appeared many times. The chain recombines TRBV12-3 or TRBV12-4 with TRBJ2-3; TRBD1 matches at 10 bases. CDR3 length: 21 residues. J was trimmed by 2 bases and V by 2 bases; bases with no gene match: 19. This CDR3 reads CASSLPRVGLKGQGITDTQYF. CDR3 bases: TGTGCCAGCAGTTTACCCCGTGTTGGTCTTAAGGGACAGGGGATCACAGATACGCAGTATTTT.

This clonotype occurred many times. The V and J genes are TRBV12-3 or TRBV12-4 and TRBJ2-3; 7 nucleotides match TRBD1. J gave up 0 bases and V 3 bases, and 6 bases lay outside the gene matches. This CDR3 contains 16 residues. CDR3 in amino acids: CASSFFPGQSTDTQYF. The CDR3 nucleotides read TGTGCCAGCAGTTTTTTTCCGGGACAGAGCACAGATACGCAGTATTTT.

With regard to this clonotype: This clone may be a read error of a much larger clone one base away. The rearrangement links TRBV15 to TRBJ2-2; D is possibly TRBD2 (6 bases). This CDR3 region has 14 residues. The germline V gene encodes CDR1 LNHNV and CDR2 YYDKDF (reference sequence). The CDR3 region is CATRLGQNTGERFF. The CDR3 region has the DNA TGTGCCACCCGACTAGGGCAGAACACCGGGGAGCGGTTTTTT.

Notes on this clonotype: This likely stems from a read error, as it lies one base from a far larger clone. This chain joins TRBV7-2 and TRBJ2-7, with D tentatively TRBD2 (5 bases). The CDR3 is 13 amino acids. The germline CDR1 and CDR2 sequences are SGHTA and FQGNSA. For the CDR3, the DNA is TGTGTCAGCAGCTTAGCGCCGGGGTACGAGCAGTACTTC. It yields the protein CVSSLAPGYEQYF.

This clonotype was seen at least ten times. The chain employs TRBV4-1 and TRBJ2-6, with D possibly matching TRBD1 (5 bases). The CDR3 totals 17 residues. V was shortened by 1 base and J by 1 base, with 11 bases between the two germline ends. Per germline, CDR1 MGHRA and CDR2 YSYEKL. The CDR3 region has the DNA TGCGCCAGCAGCCAAGTAGTGCAGGGATCTGGGGCCAACGTCCTGACTTTC. Translated: CASSQVVQGSGANVLTF.

This clonotype was observed a few times. This chain joins TRBV15 and TRBJ1-1; tentative D call: TRBD1 (5 bases). V dropped 3 bases and J dropped 5 bases, with 28 bases sitting between them. CDR1 and CDR2 from the germline V gene are LNHNV and YYDKDF (reference sequence). The CDR3 is made up of 19 amino acids. The CDR3 here is CATSRGSGQGRRERTEAFF. The CDR3 DNA follows: TGTGCCACCAGCAGGGGAAGTGGGCAGGGAAGGAGGGAAAGGACTGAAGCTTTCTTT.

A word on this clonotype: This clone may be a read error of a much larger clone one base away. The J gene is TRBJ2-5, the V gene TRBV3-1; D is unclear. The germline V and J ends were trimmed by 1 base and 13 bases, with 10 bases remaining between them. Germline CDR1 reads LGHDT; CDR2 reads YNNKEL (reference sequence). The CDR3 length is 11 residues. The CDR3 nucleotides are TGTGCCAGCAGCCAAGCCAAGGCCCTGTACTTC. This codes for CASSQAKALYF.

V usage is TRBV5-1 and J usage is TRBJ2-3; D possibly matches TRBD1 or TRBD2 (7 bases each). V was shortened by 1 base and J by 9 bases, with 18 bases between the two germline ends. Germline V lookup: CDR1 SGHRS, CDR2 YFSETQ. The CDR3 runs to 15 residues. CDR3 in DNA: TGCGCCAGCAGCTTGAAAGCGGGGACAGAGGGGACGCAGTATTTT. This encodes CASSLKAGTEGTQYF. Complete variable domain (other parts from reference TRBV5-1 and TRBJ2-3): KAGVTQTPRYLIKTRGQQVTLSCSPISGHRSVSWYQQTPGQGLQFLFEYFSETQRNKGNFPGRFSGRQFSNSRSEMNVSTLELGDSALYLCASSLKAGTEGTQYFGPGTRLTVL.

On this clonotype: Given a much more abundant clone one base away, this may be a read error. The rearrangement joins TRBV7-9 to TRBJ1-6, with D tentatively TRBD1 (6 bases). There are 14 residues in the CDR3. Germline V gene lookup returns CDR1 SEHNR and CDR2 FQNEAQ (reference sequence). CDR3 sequence reads: CASSGQTGDSPPHF. The CDR3 DNA reads as TGTGCCAGCAGCGGACAGACGGGTGATTCACCCCCCCACTTT. Full variable domain (missing parts from reference TRBV7-9 and TRBJ1-6): DTGVSQNPRHKITKRGQNVTFRCDPISEHNRLYWYRQTLGQGPEFLTYFQNEAQLEKSRLLSDRFSAERPKGSFSTLEIQRTEQGDSAMYLCASSGQTGDSPPHFGNGTRLTVT.

This clonotype was recorded many times. This CDR3 is CASSFFEETQYF. The CDR3, as DNA: TGTGCCAGCAGCTTTTTCGAAGAGACCCAGTACTTC. The chain couples TRBV7-2 to TRBJ2-5; D gene uncertain. CDR1 is SGHTA and CDR2 is FQGNSA in the germline V gene. V lost 3 bases and J lost 3, with 5 bases in between. The CDR3 runs 12 residues.

This clonotype has ten or more counts. This sequence joins TRBV25-1 and TRBJ1-1; D gene unclear. The germline gives CDR1 MGHDK, CDR2 SYGVNS. Trimming removed 2 bases from V and 0 bases from J, with 7 bases in between. The CDR3 covers 14 residues. CDR3 residues: CASSEGVLNTEAFF. The CDR3 DNA follows: TGTGCCAGCAGTGAAGGTGTATTGAACACTGAAGCTTTCTTT.

The chain is built from TRBV5-1 and TRBJ1-2, with unresolved D. Germline values: CDR1 SGHRS, CDR2 YFSETQ. The length of the CDR3 is 13 residues. V was clipped by 0 bases and J by 7 bases, with 10 bases between them. In nucleotides, the CDR3 is TGCGCCAGCAGCTTGGCGGCGGACTGTGGCTACACCTTC. Amino acid sequence: CASSLAADCGYTF.

This chain joins TRBV9 and TRBJ1-2; no clear D. CDR3 length: 17 amino acids. In germline, CDR1 is SGDLS, CDR2 YYNGEE. V was pared by 3 bases and J by 4 bases, with 22 bases between. CDR3 in amino acids: CASSDPEVASRSYGYTF. The CDR3, as DNA: TGTGCCAGCAGCGACCCAGAGGTGGCAAGTCGGTCCTATGGCTACACCTTC.

Many counts were recorded for this clonotype. The rearrangement joins TRBV10-3 to TRBJ1-1, with 7 bases identical to TRBD1. The V segment lost 10 bases and the J segment 1 base; nucleotides outside the gene matches: 6. Germline loops: CDR1 ENHRY, CDR2 SYGVKD. CDR3 length equals 13 residues. As DNA, the CDR3 is TGTGCCACCGCCAGGGGGGAGAACACTGAAGCTTTCTTT. This codes for CATARGENTEAFF.

About this clonotype: One junction end does not reproduce the germline sequence, and a read error may be involved. The CDR3 spells CASIGRPRESNDQFF. The CDR3 DNA follows: TGTGCCAGCATTGGGAGACCCAGGGAGAGTAATGATCAGTTCTTC. The gene calls are TRBV2 and TRBJ2-1; D could derive from TRBD1 or TRBD2 (5 bases each). Germline CDR1 reads SNHLY; CDR2 reads FYNNEI. The CDR3 has 15 residues.

This clonotype has a handful of counts. The chain links TRBV12-3 or TRBV12-4 to TRBJ2-3; D gene uncertain. V lost 8 bases to trimming and J lost 5 bases, with 8 bases between them. The CDR3 consists of 11 residues. CDR3 sequence: CASRAGDTQYF. The CDR3 DNA follows: TGTGCCAGCCGGGCTGGAGATACGCAGTATTTT.